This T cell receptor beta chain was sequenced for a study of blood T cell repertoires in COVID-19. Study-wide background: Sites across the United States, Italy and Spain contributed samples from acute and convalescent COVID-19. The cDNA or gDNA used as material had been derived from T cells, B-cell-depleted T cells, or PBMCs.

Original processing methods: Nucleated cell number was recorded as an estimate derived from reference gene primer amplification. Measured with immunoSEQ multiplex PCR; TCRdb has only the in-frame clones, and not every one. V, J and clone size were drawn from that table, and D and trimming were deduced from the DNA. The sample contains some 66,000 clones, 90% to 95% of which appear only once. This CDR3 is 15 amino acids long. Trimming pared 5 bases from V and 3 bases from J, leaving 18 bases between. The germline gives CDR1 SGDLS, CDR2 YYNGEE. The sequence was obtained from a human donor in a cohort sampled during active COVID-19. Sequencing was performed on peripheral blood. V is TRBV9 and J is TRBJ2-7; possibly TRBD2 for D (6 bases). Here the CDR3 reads CASSATGTVDYEQYF. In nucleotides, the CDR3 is TGTGCCAGCAGTGCCACCGGGACTGTGGACTACGAGCAGTACTTC.